This T cell receptor (beta chain) comes out of a study of shared clonotypes between healthy human individuals. The study, taken as a whole, reports: Donor clonotype sharing was expected to depend on sequencing depth.

Note on this clone: What it recognizes is unknown. The sample carries other DNA sequences with the same CDR3.

There are 15 residues in the CDR3. The ends lost 1 base at V and 1 base at J; junction bases unmatched: 0. Germline lookup yields CDR1 SGHRS and CDR2 YFSETQ. The table came from immunoSEQ multiplex PCR; TCRdb's copy has only in-frame clones and leaves some out. The sample holds approximately 980,000 clones; less than 85% are singletons and the top ten take around 1.4%. The receptor was derived from a man aged 18 to 29 in good health. Material: memory CD4+ T cells sorted from blood. Stated subset: CD45RA-negative fraction. This chain links TRBV5-1 with TRBJ2-2; the match to TRBD2 covers 8 bases. The CDR3 DNA reads TGCGCCAGCAGCTTGACTAGCGGGAACACCGGGGAGCTGTTTTTT. As protein: CASSLTSGNTGELFF.